Listed below are T cell receptor beta chains from one sample, sequenced in a study of T-cell memory formation after mild COVID-19. In TCRdb, the 5' RACE reads were re-called with MiXCR into one record per CDR3 protein. The profile shows some 68,000 distinct CDR3 sequences, around 17% of them singletons. Sequenced input: PBMCs or a T cell subset sorted from them (not recorded which). These receptors all stem from an adult woman who had mild COVID-19 (a few samples of this study predate the infection). Cell type and time point are not known. Both conserved end residues are part of each CDR3. D genes are given only for firm matches. A row's size may be missing; if present it is once, few, many or a size class.

size | D | J | V | CDR3 | DNA
few | - | TRBJ2-4 | TRBV19 | CASSSFPAGAKNIQYF | TGTGCCAGTAGTAGTTTCCCCGCGGGGGCCAAAAACATTCAGTACTTC
- | TRBD2 | TRBJ2-7 | TRBV9 | CASSVGGTSGSYEQYF | TGTGCCAGCAGCGTAGGCGGGACTAGCGGCTCCTACGAGCAGTACTTC
many | TRBD2 | TRBJ2-1 | TRBV4-3 | CASSQQTSGSYNEQFF | TGCGCCAGCAGCCAACAGACTAGCGGGAGCTACAATGAGCAGTTCTTC
- | TRBD2 | TRBJ2-1 | TRBV6-5 | CASSYPTSGYNEQFF | TGTGCCAGCAGTTACCCGACTAGCGGTTACAATGAGCAGTTCTTC
- | - | TRBJ2-1 | TRBV29-1 | CSATGIIDNEQFF | TGCAGCGCAACGGGGATCATTGACAATGAGCAGTTCTTC
- | - | TRBJ2-5 | TRBV7-8 | CASSSVFGGPRQETQYF | TGTGCCAGCAGCTCAGTCTTTGGGGGGCCCCGCCAAGAGACCCAGTACTTC
- | - | TRBJ2-1 | TRBV12-3/TRBV12-4 | CASSQGSQLVHEQFF | TGTGCCAGCAGCCAAGGGTCACAGCTGGTCCATGAGCAGTTCTTC
once | TRBD2 | TRBJ2-5 | TRBV12-3/TRBV12-4 | CASSLGTSGVETQYF | TGTGCCAGCAGTCTGGGGACTAGCGGGGTTGAGACCCAGTACTTC
- | - | TRBJ2-1 | TRBV7-3 | CASSLTSHNEQFF | TGTGCCAGCAGCTTAACCAGCCACAATGAGCAGTTCTTC
few | TRBD1 | TRBJ2-3 | TRBV15 | CATSRLGTGRDPGTDTQYF | TGTGCCACCAGCAGGCTTGGGACAGGGCGGGATCCCGGCACAGATACGCAGTATTTT
- | - | TRBJ1-1 | TRBV4-1 | CASSLRDTLNTEAFF | TGCGCCAGCAGCCTCCGGGACACTCTGAACACTGAAGCTTTCTTT
- | TRBD2 | TRBJ2-7 | TRBV7-6 | CASSSSGEADEQYF | TGTGCCAGCAGCTCTAGCGGGGAGGCGGACGAGCAGTACTTC
many | TRBD1 | TRBJ2-2 | TRBV7-8 | CASSYRDSLFGELFF | TGTGCCAGCAGCTACCGGGACAGCCTTTTCGGGGAGCTGTTTTTT
few | - | TRBJ2-4 | TRBV4-3 | CASSQDSINIQYF | TGCGCCAGCAGCCAAGATTCGATAAACATTCAGTACTTC
- | - | TRBJ1-1 | TRBV29-1 | CSVVSGPTEAFF | TGCAGCGTTGTGTCAGGGCCCACTGAAGCTTTCTTT
many | - | TRBJ2-1 | TRBV24-1 | CATSDAGGNEQFF | TGTGCCACCAGTGATGCCGGGGGCAATGAGCAGTTCTTC
few | - | TRBJ2-5 | TRBV9 | CASSPRRGQETQYF | TGTGCCAGCAGCCCCAGGAGGGGCCAAGAGACCCAGTACTTC
few | TRBD2 | TRBJ2-1 | TRBV7-2 | CASSFVPGLAGGIPHNEQFF | TGTGCCAGCAGCTTCGTACCGGGACTAGCGGGGGGGATACCCCACAATGAGCAGTTCTTC
few | TRBD2 | TRBJ2-5 | TRBV12-3/TRBV12-4 | CASSFSLAVYQETQYF | TGTGCCAGCAGCTTTAGCCTAGCGGTGTACCAAGAGACCCAGTACTTC
few | - | TRBJ1-2 | TRBV29-1 | CSVGPGELNYGYTF | TGCAGCGTTGGTCCGGGGGAACTTAACTATGGCTACACCTTC
- | - | TRBJ1-3 | TRBV13 | CASSLGGNTIYF | TGTGCCAGCAGTTTAGGTGGAAACACCATATATTTT
few | - | TRBJ2-7 | TRBV5-4 | CASSPPRLSYEQYF | TGTGCCAGCAGCCCACCCCGTCTATCCTACGAGCAGTACTTC
few | TRBD1 | TRBJ2-3 | TRBV5-1 | CASSHYWTGSTDTQYF | TGCGCCAGCAGCCACTATTGGACAGGGAGCACAGATACGCAGTATTTT
few | - | TRBJ2-5 | TRBV12-3/TRBV12-4 | CASRDPLRETQYF | TGTGCCAGCAGGGACCCCCTGCGAGAGACCCAGTACTTC
- | TRBD1 | TRBJ2-7 | TRBV5-1 | CASSLSRTGGTYEQYF | TGCGCCAGCAGCCTTTCCCGGACAGGAGGCACCTACGAGCAGTACTTC
- | - | TRBJ2-3 | TRBV6-9 | CASSYWAADTQYF | TGTGCCAGCAGTTATTGGGCCGCAGATACGCAGTATTTT
few | - | TRBJ2-2 | TRBV3-1 | CASSLRTDANTGELFF | TGTGCCAGCAGCCTTCGGACAGATGCGAACACCGGGGAGCTGTTTTTT
- | - | TRBJ2-1 | TRBV20-1 | CSARPLAPYNEQFF | TGCAGTGCTAGACCCCTAGCGCCATACAATGAGCAGTTCTTC
few | TRBD2 | TRBJ2-1 | TRBV28 | CASSPTSVIVQFF | TGTGCCAGCAGTCCTACTAGCGTTATTGTGCAGTTCTTC
few | - | TRBJ2-5 | TRBV5-6 | CASSPETQETQYF | TGTGCCAGCAGCCCCGAAACCCAAGAGACCCAGTACTTC
- | - | TRBJ2-5 | TRBV11-2 | CASSPHGAAQETQYF | TGTGCCAGCAGCCCCCACGGAGCGGCGCAAGAGACCCAGTACTTC
- | TRBD2 | TRBJ2-1 | TRBV6-5 | CASSLFISGGSRSYNEQFF | TGTGCCAGCAGTTTGTTTATATCGGGGGGGTCTAGGTCCTACAATGAGCAGTTCTTC